A selection of T cell receptor beta chains follows, all from one sample in a study of monozygotic twins with inflammatory bowel disease. TCRdb reprocessed the 5' RACE reads and stores each CDR3 protein as one record, lacking DNA. Reported are about 350,000 distinct CDR3 sequences; the ten largest clones contain 2%. The sequencing input was blood. The receptors here all came from a human donor with ulcerative colitis or Crohn's disease, or a healthy co-twin of an affected twin (not recorded which). Both conserved end residues are part of each CDR3.

v_gene	j_gene	CDR3aa
TRBV7-2	TRBJ2-3	CASSLRRGGGDTQYF
TRBV7-9	TRBJ2-5	CASSPTSGSWRETQYF
TRBV28	TRBJ2-4	CASSLFNIQYF
TRBV24-1	TRBJ2-1	CATSDGRAGEYNEQFF
TRBV6-5	TRBJ1-2	CASSYSDGLFGYGYTF
TRBV6-2/TRBV6-3	TRBJ2-3	CASSYGGGRTDTQYF
TRBV12-3/TRBV12-4	TRBJ1-1	CASSRDGGSAEAFF
TRBV2	TRBJ2-7	CASIPLGTIKPYEQYF
TRBV28	TRBJ2-3	CASRLSTGEADTQYF
TRBV28	TRBJ1-4	CASSFDRGDEKLFF
TRBV5-1	TRBJ1-1	CASSLTRLNDEAFF
TRBV20-1	TRBJ2-7	CSAREPGSPGYEQYF
TRBV10-2	TRBJ1-1	CASSAVENTEAFF
TRBV11-2	TRBJ2-7	CASSLDRGTQIYYEQYF
TRBV12-3/TRBV12-4	TRBJ1-1	CASSGEGPGTEAFF
TRBV19	TRBJ1-5	CASSDRNNQPQHF
TRBV6-5	TRBJ2-5	CASSYSGGPETQYF
TRBV7-3	TRBJ2-1	CASSSGLAGGLQFF
TRBV12-3/TRBV12-4	TRBJ2-2	CASSFGGATGELFF
TRBV12-3/TRBV12-4	TRBJ1-1	CASSLTGGRGEAFF
TRBV10-3	TRBJ1-1	CAIKQGEVAFF
TRBV20-1	TRBJ2-5	CSAQQGKETQYF
TRBV5-1	TRBJ2-5	CASSQGSQETQYF
TRBV20-1	TRBJ1-1	CSAPDNVNTEAFF
TRBV12-3/TRBV12-4	TRBJ1-1	CASSLLAAEAFF
TRBV15	TRBJ2-1	CATSRLQGVDYNEQFF
TRBV27	TRBJ1-5	CASSPLGGISNQPQHF
TRBV18	TRBJ1-1	CASSPQVGPPGAFF
TRBV4-3	TRBJ2-7	CASSQPGTGMGEQYF
TRBV12-3/TRBV12-4	TRBJ2-3	CASSLDAGGADTQYF